Presented here are 30 T cell receptor beta chains from one specimen sequenced in a study of blood T cell repertoires in COVID-19. The data were produced by immunoSEQ multiplex PCR, yet TCRdb's version contains in-frame clones alone and is incomplete. Of 400,000 or so clones listed, around 90% are singletons. The sequenced sample was peripheral blood. The receptors derive from a human donor in a cohort sampled during active COVID-19.

The chain links TRBV29-1 to TRBJ2-1, with 11 nucleotides matching TRBD2. Trimming removed 6 bases from V and 5 bases from J; junction bases left unmatched: 3. The CDR3 consists of 13 residues. The germline gives CDR1 SQVTM, CDR2 ANQGSEA. CDR3 nucleotides: TGCAGCGTGGGACTAGCGGAAGACAATGAGCAGTTCTTC. Translation: CSVGLAEDNEQFF.

The chain links TRBV5-1 to TRBJ2-7; maybe TRBD2 (5 bases). Trimming cost V 4 bases and J 2 bases, with 16 bases left between them. Germline V lookup: CDR1 SGHRS, CDR2 YFSETQ. The CDR3 loop spans 15 amino acids. CDR3 nucleotides: TGCGCCAGCAGCCTCGGGCCGGGAATGACCTACGAGCAGTACTTC. This codes for CASSLGPGMTYEQYF.

The J gene is TRBJ2-7, the V gene TRBV24-1; no firm D call. Deletions cut 2 bases from V and 1 base from J, with 5 bases between. The germline V gene encodes CDR1 KGHDR and CDR2 SFDVKD. This CDR3 contains 13 residues. CDR3 residues: CATSDSLSYEQYF. DNA of the CDR3: TGTGCCACCAGTGATTCCTTATCCTACGAGCAGTACTTC.

The rearrangement uses TRBV9 and TRBJ2-7; 13 nucleotides align to TRBD2. The CDR3 length is 20 residues. CDR1 and CDR2 from the germline V gene are SGDLS and YYNGEE. J gave up 9 bases and V 3 bases, and 24 bases lay outside the gene matches. DNA for the CDR3: TGTGCCAGCAGCGCTCAGGGGACTAGCGGGATCCCCCGTTCCGTCGATCGGCAGTACTTC. Protein sequence: CASSAQGTSGIPRSVDRQYF. Complete variable domain (other parts from reference TRBV9 and TRBJ2-7): DSGVTQTPKHLITATGQRVTLRCSPRSGDLSVYWYQQSLDQGLQFLIQYYNGEERAKGNILERFSAQQFPDLHSELNLSSLELGDSALYFCASSAQGTSGIPRSVDRQYFGPGTRLTVT.

CDR3 in amino acids: CASSGSGGGTGELFF. In nucleotides, the CDR3 is TGTGCCAGCTCAGGTTCGGGAGGAGGGACCGGGGAGCTGTTTTTT. The chain couples TRBV7-9 to TRBJ2-2, with TRBD2 matching over 7 bases. Trimming took 8 bases from V and 5 from J; bases not matched to a gene: 11. The length of the CDR3 is 15 residues. CDR1 is SEHNR and CDR2 is FQNEAQ in the germline V gene (reference sequence).

The chain uses TRBV19 and TRBJ2-6; 7 bases are shared with TRBD1. Germline lookup yields CDR1 LNHDA and CDR2 SQIVND (reference sequence). The CDR3 sequence is 15 residues long. V gave up 7 bases and J gave up 2 bases; unmatched junction bases: 5. CDR3 region: CASTRDRAGANVLTF. CDR3 DNA: TGTGCCAGTACGCGTGACAGGGCTGGGGCCAACGTCCTGACTTTC.

The gene calls are TRBV15 and TRBJ2-7; D not certain. The germline CDR1 and CDR2 sequences are LNHNV and YYDKDF (reference sequence). The CDR3 is 13 residues long. The V gene lost 8 bases and the J gene lost 3 bases, with 14 bases spanning the gap. The CDR3 is CATSRVGSYEQYF. The DNA for the CDR3 is TGTGCCACCTCTCGGGTGGGTAGCTACGAGCAGTACTTC.

This clone occurred once. The rearrangement joins TRBV7-9 to TRBJ2-1; TRBD1 aligns across 9 bases. This CDR3 region has 12 residues. With 7 bases clipped from V and 6 bases from J, the junction kept 1 base outside the gene matches. Germline lookup yields CDR1 SEHNR and CDR2 FQNEAQ (reference sequence). The DNA of the CDR3 is TGTGCCAGCAAGACAGGGGGCAATGAGCAGTTCTTC. Translating gives CASKTGGNEQFF.

The chain is built from TRBV19 and TRBJ2-1; 9 bases are a match to TRBD2. This CDR3 region has 15 residues. J gave up 5 bases and V 3 bases, and 5 bases lay outside the gene matches. Germline values: CDR1 LNHDA, CDR2 SQIVND (reference sequence). The CDR3 here is CASSISSGAHNEQFF. In DNA form, the CDR3 reads TGTGCCAGTAGTATCTCTAGCGGGGCTCACAATGAGCAGTTCTTC.

This clone was seen a single time. The chain is built from TRBV5-1 and TRBJ2-7; D may be TRBD1 (6 bases). Looked up from germline, CDR1 is SGHRS and CDR2 is YFSETQ. V lost 0 bases to trimming and J lost 1 base, with 11 bases between them. The CDR3 runs 15 residues. The CDR3 is CASSLGARGSYEQYF. In DNA form, the CDR3 reads TGCGCCAGCAGCTTGGGGGCCAGGGGTTCCTACGAGCAGTACTTC.

The chain links TRBV5-1 to TRBJ1-4; D is possibly TRBD1 (5 bases). The V gene's germline CDR1 is SGHRS and CDR2 YFSETQ. This CDR3 contains 16 residues. The ends were cut back, 2 bases at V and 1 base at J, with 12 bases in the middle. The CDR3 coding sequence is TGCGCCAGCAGCTTAAACGTCGGGGGAACTAATGAAAAACTGTTTTTT. Its translation is CASSLNVGGTNEKLFF.

V gene TRBV30 combines with J gene TRBJ1-5; TRBD1 matches at 9 bases. The CDR3 consists of 15 residues. Germline loops: CDR1 GTSNPN, CDR2 SVGIG (reference sequence). V lost 2 bases, J lost 6 bases, and 8 bases stayed unmatched. The CDR3 here is CAWSSNRGPGQPQHF. In nucleotides, the CDR3 is TGTGCCTGGAGTTCAAACAGGGGGCCGGGTCAGCCCCAGCATTTT.

The rearrangement joins TRBV7-9 to TRBJ2-1, with D maybe TRBD2 (5 bases). The germline gives CDR1 SEHNR, CDR2 FQNEAQ (reference sequence). The CDR3 loop spans 12 amino acids. Deletions cut 4 bases from V and 12 bases from J, with 13 bases between. The CDR3 loop reads CASSSNPRGQFF. In DNA, the CDR3 is TGTGCCAGCAGCTCAAATCCCCGGGGGCAGTTCTTC.

V gene TRBV28 combines with J gene TRBJ1-5; the D gene is possibly TRBD1 (6 bases). The V gene's germline CDR1 is MDHEN and CDR2 SYDVKM. Trimming took off 2 bases at V and 3 bases at J, with 11 bases between the two ends. CDR3 length equals 15 residues. The CDR3 loop reads CASSLEGGYNQPQHF. CDR3 sequence (DNA): TGTGCCAGCAGTTTAGAAGGGGGTTACAATCAGCCCCAGCATTTT.

The chain couples TRBV5-6 to TRBJ1-2; D remains unclear. The germline gives CDR1 SGHDT, CDR2 YYEEEE. The CDR3 covers 15 residues. The germline V and J ends were trimmed by 1 base and 2 bases, with 12 bases remaining between them. The CDR3 nucleotides are TGTGCCAGCAGCTTGCGAGGGCGGGGAAACTATGGCTACACCTTC. Residues: CASSLRGRGNYGYTF.

The chain has TRBV3-1 (or the pseudogene TRBV3-2) and TRBJ2-1; D is undetermined. Germline CDR1 LGHDT, CDR2 YNNKEL (reference sequence). Trimming cost V 1 base and J 2 bases, with 6 bases left between them. The CDR3 totals 14 residues. The CDR3 nucleotides read TGTGCCAGCAGCCAAGTTTCCACCTACAATGAGCAGTTCTTC. Its protein product is CASSQVSTYNEQFF.

The J gene is TRBJ2-6, the V gene TRBV3-1 (or the pseudogene TRBV3-2); 8 positions agree with TRBD1. This CDR3 contains 20 residues. Unmatched junction bases numbered 12, after V lost 1 base and J lost 1 base. Germline assignment: CDR1 LGHDT and CDR2 YNNKEL (reference sequence). The CDR3 loop reads CASSQGGPGQVLSGANVLTF. The CDR3 coding sequence is TGTGCCAGCAGCCAAGGGGGGCCGGGACAGGTGCTGTCTGGGGCCAACGTCCTGACTTTC.

The genes are TRBV3-1 (or the pseudogene TRBV3-2) and TRBJ1-2; 7 bases are shared with TRBD1. From germline, CDR1 is LGHDT and CDR2 YNNKEL (reference sequence). The CDR3 length is 13 residues. V shed 10 bases, J shed 8 bases, and the junction held 13 bases outside the gene matches. The CDR3 here is CATRDEGAAGYTF. The CDR3 nucleotides are TGTGCCACCAGAGACGAGGGGGCGGCCGGCTACACCTTC.

The V call is TRBV28, the J call TRBJ1-3, with D uncertain. Germline CDR1 MDHEN, CDR2 SYDVKM. Trimming took off 5 bases at V and 4 bases at J, with 12 bases between the two ends. The CDR3 runs to 14 residues. The CDR3 reads CASSPPGLGNTIYF. The CDR3 DNA is TGTGCCAGCAGTCCGCCGGGATTGGGAAACACCATATATTTT.

This clone was seen a handful of times. Other DNA variants within this sample encode the same CDR3. The CDR3 here is CATSRDVGGTEAFF. The DNA for the CDR3 is TGTGCCACCAGCAGAGATGTCGGGGGCACTGAAGCTTTCTTT. This sequence joins TRBV15 and TRBJ1-1, with D possibly matching TRBD1 (5 bases). This CDR3 contains 14 residues. Trimming cost V 0 bases and J 4 bases, with 9 bases left between them. CDR1 and CDR2 (germline): LNHNV, YYDKDF (reference sequence).

The chain has TRBV28 and TRBJ2-1; TRBD1 aligns across 11 bases. This CDR3 comprises 14 residues. CDR1 is MDHEN, CDR2 SYDVKM, per germline. The trim removed 6 bases at V and 9 bases at J, leaving 7 bases unmatched. The DNA for the CDR3 is TGTGCCAGCAGCCTGGACAGGGGGCAAGGTGAGCAGTTCTTC. This encodes CASSLDRGQGEQFF.

The chain joins TRBV2 to TRBJ1-2, with TRBD1 as a possible D gene (5 bases). The CDR3 is 12 amino acids. The germline CDR1 and CDR2 sequences are SNHLY and FYNNEI. With 7 bases removed from V and 4 bases from J, the gap between germline ends came to 10 bases. The CDR3 nucleotides read TGTGCCAGCATGAGCGACAGCTATGGCTACACCTTC. It translates to CASMSDSYGYTF. Full variable domain (outside the CDR3, taken from reference TRBV2 and TRBJ1-2): EPEVTQTPSHQVTQMGQEVILRCVPISNHLYFYWYRQILGQKVEFLVSFYNNEISEKSEIFDDQFSVERPDGSNFTLKIRSTKLEDSAMYFCASMSDSYGYTFGSGTRLTVV.

This clone was observed once. The chain combines TRBV28 with TRBJ1-6, with D hard to call. Trimming shortened V by 5 bases and J by 7 bases, and 15 bases separated the two germline ends. CDR1 MDHEN and CDR2 SYDVKM come from the germline V gene. The CDR3 extends over 15 amino acids. The CDR3: CASSLTREGNSPLHF. The CDR3 bases are TGTGCCAGCAGTCTTACCCGGGAGGGCAATTCACCCCTCCACTTT.

This clone came up a few times. V is TRBV6-1 and J is TRBJ2-3; TRBD1 might be the D (6 bases). The V end was cut by 2 bases, the J end by 2 bases, with 8 bases between. CDR1 and CDR2 (germline): MNHNS, SASEGT. CDR3 length: 14 amino acids. The CDR3 protein is CASSEQGYTDTQYF. Here the CDR3 DNA reads TGTGCCAGCAGTGAACAGGGGTACACAGATACGCAGTATTTT.

The CDR3 reads CASSLSHMGLAGLSTDTQYF. In DNA form, the CDR3 reads TGTGCCAGCTCACTTTCCCATATGGGACTAGCGGGCCTTAGCACAGATACGCAGTATTTT. The chain employs TRBV18 and TRBJ2-3, with 12 positions matching TRBD2. The germline V gene encodes CDR1 KGHSH and CDR2 LQKENI. Trimming at V came to 4 bases and at J to 0 bases, leaving 14 bases not matched to a gene. This CDR3 has 20 amino acids. Full variable domain (outside the CDR3, taken from reference TRBV18 and TRBJ2-3): NAGVMQNPRHLVRRRGQEARLRCSPMKGHSHVYWYRQLPEEGLKFMVYLQKENIIDESGMPKERFSAEFPKEGPSILRIQQVVRGDSAAYFCASSLSHMGLAGLSTDTQYFGPGTRLTVL.

This chain connects TRBV28 to TRBJ1-4, with 7 bases aligning to TRBD1. The CDR3 is 15 amino acids. Unmatched junction bases numbered 10, after V lost 4 bases and J lost 8 bases. The germline CDR1 and CDR2 sequences are MDHEN and SYDVKM. CDR3: CASSYPGQQKEKLFF. CDR3 DNA: TGTGCCAGCAGTTATCCGGGACAGCAGAAGGAAAAACTGTTTTTT.

This clone was found once. This chain uses TRBV5-6 with TRBJ1-2; D ambiguous. This CDR3 region has 13 residues. Between the trimmed V and J ends, which lost 4 bases and 5 bases, there was a span of 12 bases. Germline V gives CDR1 SGHDT, CDR2 YYEEEE. CDR3 nucleotide sequence: TGTGCCAGCAGCCTCCCTGGGAGTTATGGCTACACCTTC. This gives the protein CASSLPGSYGYTF.

The rearrangement links TRBV9 to TRBJ1-1; D uncertain. Germline lookup yields CDR1 SGDLS and CDR2 YYNGEE. Trimming pared 0 bases from V and 0 bases from J, leaving 6 bases between. The CDR3 is 14 amino acids. The CDR3 DNA reads as TGTGCCAGCAGCGTAGGACACGTGAACACTGAAGCTTTCTTT. It yields the protein CASSVGHVNTEAFF.

CDR3 sequence: CASSRDFAGYTF. The CDR3 region has the DNA TGTGCCAGCAGCCGGGACTTCGCTGGCTACACCTTC. V gene TRBV12-3 or TRBV12-4 combines with J gene TRBJ1-2; D may be TRBD1 (5 bases). Trimming took off 6 bases at V and 7 bases at J, with 12 bases between the two ends. The CDR3 has 12 amino acids.

This clone was observed once. The V and J genes are TRBV2 and TRBJ1-2; TRBD1 aligns across 9 bases. The germline V gene encodes CDR1 SNHLY and CDR2 FYNNEI. The CDR3 covers 12 residues. V shed 5 bases and J 14 bases; nucleotides not matched to a gene: 9. CDR3 loop: CASSFRDRVFTF. The DNA of the CDR3 is TGTGCCAGCAGTTTCCGGGACAGGGTGTTTACCTTC.